One T cell receptor beta chain is described in this entry. The antigen is not known. In the PCR, 60 Vbeta and 13 Jbeta primers were used. As processed by the authors: Later reanalysis found 75 million to 100 million unique TCR beta chains, around 11 million of them shared. Profiling relied on immunoSEQ multiplex PCR, and the TCRdb table lists in-frame clones only, not all of them. The V and J calls and clone size were taken over from that table, and D and trimming were inferred from the DNA. The sample has 95,000 to 150,000 clones, roughly 80% seen once. The trim removed 6 bases at V and 10 bases at J, leaving 14 bases unmatched. CDR3 length: 14 residues. The germline V gene has CDR1 SEHNR and CDR2 FQNEAQ (reference sequence). This sample stems from a study of cytomegalovirus exposure and HLA in healthy donors. Study observations and caveats: Sequence variants that were highly shared formed a cluster that was likely a sequencing artifact.

Sequencing was done on a sample of PBMCs. The TCR comes from a man aged 18 to 30 in good health and CMV-seropositive. The V gene is TRBV7-9, the J gene TRBJ1-1; 7 nucleotides agree with TRBD1. The chain's CDR3 is CASRTQGGEVGAFF. The CDR3 region has the DNA TGTGCCAGCAGAACCCAGGGGGGTGAGGTGGGAGCTTTCTTT.